The rows below give T cell receptor beta chains drawn from one sample of a study of identical twins. MiXCR, applied by TCRdb to the 5' RACE reads, yields one record per CDR3 protein. The sample gives about 890,000 distinct CDR3 sequences, more than 9% of which show up once; 1.5% to 2% is in the top ten. The data also belong to a second study, concerning yellow fever vaccine responses in identical twins.

Sequencing was done on a sample of PBMCs. The receptors originated from a woman aged 18-30 years in good health. The CDR3 runs from the conserved cysteine through the conserved F or W. The D gene is left open where the match is weak. Clone sizes are given selectively: once, few, many, or a class where the clone is expanded.

-	TRBV20-1	few	TRBJ2-3	13	TGCAGTGCTAGAGGACAGGAGTCAGATACGCAGTATTTT	CSARGQESDTQYF
-	TRBV9	few	TRBJ2-2	15	TGTGCCAGCAGCGTTGTGGAGACGAACACCGGGGAGCTGTTTTTT	CASSVVETNTGELFF
-	TRBV20-1	few	TRBJ1-1	13	TGCAGTGCTAGTGGCACCTCTAACACTGAAGCTTTCTTT	CSASGTSNTEAFF
-	TRBV7-9	-	TRBJ1-1	15	TGTGCCAGCAGCCCACACCTGACACCGAACACTGAAGCTTTCTTT	CASSPHLTPNTEAFF
-	TRBV2	few	TRBJ1-5	14	TGTGCCAGCAGTGAAAAGGAGGGGGTTCAGCCCCAGCATTTT	CASSEKEGVQPQHF
-	TRBV5-5	few	TRBJ2-1	14	TGTGCCAGCAGCTTGGCTGAGGGTCGGCTCGGGCAGTTCTTC	CASSLAEGRLGQFF
TRBD2	TRBV27	-	TRBJ2-1	19	TGTGCCAGCAGTCTCCGACTAGCGGGAGCCTCAGCCTCCTACAATGAGCAGTTCTTC	CASSLRLAGASASYNEQFF
-	TRBV7-9	-	TRBJ1-1	16	TGTGCCAGCAGCTTAGTGTTTTCCGGCCAGGGCACTGAAGCTTTCTTT	CASSLVFSGQGTEAFF
-	TRBV12-3/TRBV12-4	few	TRBJ2-5	14	TGTGCCAGCAGTTTAGGGGCGGGAAAAGAGACCCAGTACTTC	CASSLGAGKETQYF
TRBD1	TRBV12-5	-	TRBJ2-1	15	TGTGCTAGTGGTTTGGGACAGGGGGCTGGGAATGAGCAGTTCTTC	CASGLGQGAGNEQFF
-	TRBV6-1	-	TRBJ1-1	17	TGTGCCAGCAACGGGAAGGCAGGGATTGGAGCGAACACTGAAGCTTTCTTT	CASNGKAGIGANTEAFF
TRBD2	TRBV27	few	TRBJ2-2	18	TGTGCCAGCAGTTTAGGATCTAGCGGGAGGGCCGGCACCGGGGAGCTGTTTTTT	CASSLGSSGRAGTGELFF
-	TRBV3-1	-	TRBJ1-6	15	TGTGCCAGCAGCCAAGGGCCCGCGGTGGGTTCACCCCTCCACTTT	CASSQGPAVGSPLHF
TRBD1	TRBV6-5	-	TRBJ1-2	14	TGTGCCAGCAGTTCGGGACAGGGCATCGTGGGCTACACCTTC	CASSSGQGIVGYTF
-	TRBV27	-	TRBJ1-2	13	TGTGCCAGCAGTTACACACCCAACTATGGCTACACCTTC	CASSYTPNYGYTF
-	TRBV27	many	TRBJ2-2	13	TGTGCCAGCAGTTCGTATACCACCGGGGAGCTGTTTTTT	CASSSYTTGELFF
TRBD2	TRBV2	many	TRBJ2-1	14	TGTGCCAGCAGACTAGCGGGAGGTCACAATGAGCAGTTCTTC	CASRLAGGHNEQFF
TRBD2	TRBV12-3/TRBV12-4	few	TRBJ2-1	14	TGTGCCAGCAGTTACCCGGGAGGGCCGGTTGAGCAGTTCTTC	CASSYPGGPVEQFF
-	TRBV12-3/TRBV12-4	-	TRBJ2-5	14	TGTGCCAGCAGTTCCCGGGGGGCTTTAGAGACCCAGTACTTC	CASSSRGALETQYF
TRBD2	TRBV20-1	few	TRBJ2-1	14	TGCAGTGCCCCGTCTAGCGGGAGACGGAATGAGCAGTTCTTC	CSAPSSGRRNEQFF
TRBD2	TRBV25-1	many	TRBJ2-3	12	TGTGCCAGCTCAATAGCGGGAGATACGCAGTATTTT	CASSIAGDTQYF
-	TRBV25-1	-	TRBJ1-2	15	TGTGCCAGCAGTGATTCCGGGAGGGCCGGCCATGGCTACACCTTC	CASSDSGRAGHGYTF
-	TRBV6-1	-	TRBJ1-3	13	TGTGCCAGCGGGGACTTCTCTGGAAACACCATATATTTT	CASGDFSGNTIYF
-	TRBV5-1	many	TRBJ2-2	11	TGTGCCAGCAGCTTAGCCGGGGAGCTGTTTTTT	CASSLAGELFF
TRBD1	TRBV27	many	TRBJ1-5	14	TGTGCCAGCAGTCCAGACAGGGTCAATCAGCCCCAGCATTTT	CASSPDRVNQPQHF
-	TRBV5-5	-	TRBJ1-5	14	TGTGCCAGCAGCAAACCGGCAGATAATCAGCCCCAGCATTTT	CASSKPADNQPQHF
-	TRBV28	-	TRBJ2-2	15	TGTGCCAGCAGTTCAGCGGAGAAGATCACCGGGGAGCTGTTTTTT	CASSSAEKITGELFF
TRBD2	TRBV3-1	-	TRBJ2-1	14	TGTGCCAGCTGTACTAGCGGGAGTCCATGGGAGCAGTTCTTC	CASCTSGSPWEQFF
-	TRBV12-3/TRBV12-4	many	TRBJ2-7	12	TGTGCCAGCACAGGACAGTCCTACGAGCAGTACTTC	CASTGQSYEQYF
TRBD1	TRBV19	-	TRBJ2-1	14	TGTGCCAGTAATGAGGACAGGAGTTACAATGAGCAGTTCTTC	CASNEDRSYNEQFF
-	TRBV5-6	few	TRBJ1-1	11	TGTGCCAGCAGCTTTTCCTCTGAAGCTTTCTTT	CASSFSSEAFF
TRBD2	TRBV7-9	-	TRBJ2-1	17	TGTGCCAGCAGCTTAAGGTCAGCGGGAGCTTTCTACAATGAGCAGTTCTTC	CASSLRSAGAFYNEQFF
-	TRBV12-3/TRBV12-4	-	TRBJ1-6	13	TGTGCCAGCAGACCTGGCGGTAGTTCACCCCTCCACTTT	CASRPGGSSPLHF